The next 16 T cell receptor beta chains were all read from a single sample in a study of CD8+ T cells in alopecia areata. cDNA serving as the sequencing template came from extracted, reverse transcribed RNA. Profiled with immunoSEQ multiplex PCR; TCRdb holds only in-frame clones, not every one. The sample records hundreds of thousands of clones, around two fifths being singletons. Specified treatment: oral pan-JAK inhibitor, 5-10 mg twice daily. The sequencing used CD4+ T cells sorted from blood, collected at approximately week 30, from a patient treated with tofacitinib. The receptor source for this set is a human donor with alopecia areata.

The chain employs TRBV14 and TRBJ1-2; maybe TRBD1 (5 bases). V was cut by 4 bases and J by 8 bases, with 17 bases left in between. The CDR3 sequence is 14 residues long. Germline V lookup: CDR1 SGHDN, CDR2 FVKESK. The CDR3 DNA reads TGTGCCAGCAGCCTGGGACCTTCTAGGACGGGCTACACCTTC. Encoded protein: CASSLGPSRTGYTF.

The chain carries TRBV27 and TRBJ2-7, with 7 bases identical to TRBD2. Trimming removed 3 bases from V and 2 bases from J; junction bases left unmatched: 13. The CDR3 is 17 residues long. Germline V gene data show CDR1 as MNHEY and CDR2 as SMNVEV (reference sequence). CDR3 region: CASSFRLGGSTAYEQYF. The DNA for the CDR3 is TGTGCCAGCAGTTTCCGACTAGGCGGGAGTACCGCCTACGAGCAGTACTTC.

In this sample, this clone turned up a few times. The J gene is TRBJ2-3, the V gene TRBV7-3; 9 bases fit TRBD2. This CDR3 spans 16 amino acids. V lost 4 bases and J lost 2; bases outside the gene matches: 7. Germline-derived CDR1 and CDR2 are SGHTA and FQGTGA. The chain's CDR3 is CASSSILAGATDTQYF. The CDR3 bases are TGTGCCAGCAGCTCGATACTAGCGGGCGCCACAGATACGCAGTATTTT.

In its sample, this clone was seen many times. For the CDR3, the DNA is TGCAGCGTGGGCCTAGCGGGAGTATCCACAGATACGCAGTATTTT. Protein: CSVGLAGVSTDTQYF. The chain links TRBV29-1 to TRBJ2-3; TRBD2 matches 10 bases. The germline CDR1 and CDR2 sequences are SQVTM and ANQGSEA. The ends lost 6 bases at V and 2 bases at J; junction bases unmatched: 8. This CDR3 spans 15 amino acids.

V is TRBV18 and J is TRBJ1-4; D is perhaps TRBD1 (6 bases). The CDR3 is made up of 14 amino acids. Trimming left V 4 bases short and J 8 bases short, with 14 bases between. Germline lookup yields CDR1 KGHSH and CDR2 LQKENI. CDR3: CASSLRRGDEKLFF. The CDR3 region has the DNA TGTGCCAGCTCACTACGCAGGGGAGACGAAAAACTGTTTTTT.

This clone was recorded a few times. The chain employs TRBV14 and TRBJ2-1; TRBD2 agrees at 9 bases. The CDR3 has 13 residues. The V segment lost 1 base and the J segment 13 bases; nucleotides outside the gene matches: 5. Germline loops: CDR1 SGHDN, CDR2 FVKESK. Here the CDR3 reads CASSQARGGAQFF. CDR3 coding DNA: TGTGCCAGCAGCCAAGCTCGCGGGGGGGCCCAGTTCTTC.

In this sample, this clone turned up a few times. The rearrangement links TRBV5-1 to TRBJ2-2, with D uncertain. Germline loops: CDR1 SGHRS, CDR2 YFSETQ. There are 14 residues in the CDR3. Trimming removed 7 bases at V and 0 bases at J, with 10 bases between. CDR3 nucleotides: TGCGCCAGCTGGCCCCCAGCGAACACCGGGGAGCTGTTTTTT. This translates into CASWPPANTGELFF. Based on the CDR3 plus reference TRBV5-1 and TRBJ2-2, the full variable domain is KAGVTQTPRYLIKTRGQQVTLSCSPISGHRSVSWYQQTPGQGLQFLFEYFSETQRNKGNFPGRFSGRQFSNSRSEMNVSTLELGDSALYLCASWPPANTGELFFGEGSRLTVL.

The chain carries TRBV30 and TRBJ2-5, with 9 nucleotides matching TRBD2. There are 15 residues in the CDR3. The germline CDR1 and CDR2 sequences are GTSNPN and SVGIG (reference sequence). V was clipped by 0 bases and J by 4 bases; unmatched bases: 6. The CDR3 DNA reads TGTGCCTGGAGTGTTAAGCGGGGGGTAGGAGAGACCCAGTACTTC. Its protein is CAWSVKRGVGETQYF.

CDR3 sequence reads: CASSPPLGSNPNTGELFF. CDR3 sequence (DNA): TGTGCCAGCTCACCACCGCTGGGCTCCAACCCCAACACCGGGGAGCTGTTTTTT. The chain combines TRBV18 with TRBJ2-2; no clear D. This CDR3 region has 18 residues. CDR1 and CDR2 from the germline V gene are KGHSH and LQKENI. V shed 0 bases and J shed 2 bases, with 16 bases lying between them. The whole variable domain, remainder taken from reference TRBV18 and TRBJ2-2, is NAGVMQNPRHLVRRRGQEARLRCSPMKGHSHVYWYRQLPEEGLKFMVYLQKENIIDESGMPKERFSAEFPKEGPSILRIQQVVRGDSAAYFCASSPPLGSNPNTGELFFGEGSRLTVL.

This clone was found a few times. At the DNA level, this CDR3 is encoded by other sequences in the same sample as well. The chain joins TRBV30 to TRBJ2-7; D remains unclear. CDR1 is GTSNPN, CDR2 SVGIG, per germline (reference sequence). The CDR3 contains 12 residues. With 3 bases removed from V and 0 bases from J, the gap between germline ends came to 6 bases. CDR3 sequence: CAWSRISYEQYF. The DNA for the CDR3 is TGTGCCTGGAGCAGAATCTCCTACGAGCAGTACTTC.

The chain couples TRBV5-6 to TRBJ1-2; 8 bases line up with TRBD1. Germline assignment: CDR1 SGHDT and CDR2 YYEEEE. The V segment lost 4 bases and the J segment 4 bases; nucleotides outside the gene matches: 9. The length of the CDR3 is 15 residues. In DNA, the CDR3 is TGTGCCAGCAGCGACGAGGACAGGGTTATCTATGGCTACACCTTC. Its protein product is CASSDEDRVIYGYTF. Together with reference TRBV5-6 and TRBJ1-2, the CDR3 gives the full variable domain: DAGVTQSPTHLIKTRGQQVTLRCSPKSGHDTVSWYQQALGQGPQFIFQYYEEEERQRGNFPDRFSGHQFPNYSSELNVNALLLGDSALYLCASSDEDRVIYGYTFGSGTRLTVV.

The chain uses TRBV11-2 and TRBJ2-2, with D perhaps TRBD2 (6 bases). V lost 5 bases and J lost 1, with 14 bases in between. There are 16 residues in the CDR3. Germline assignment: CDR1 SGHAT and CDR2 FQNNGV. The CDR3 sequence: CASSPGLHLNTGELFF. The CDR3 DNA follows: TGTGCCAGCAGCCCCGGACTACACCTGAACACCGGGGAGCTGTTTTTT.

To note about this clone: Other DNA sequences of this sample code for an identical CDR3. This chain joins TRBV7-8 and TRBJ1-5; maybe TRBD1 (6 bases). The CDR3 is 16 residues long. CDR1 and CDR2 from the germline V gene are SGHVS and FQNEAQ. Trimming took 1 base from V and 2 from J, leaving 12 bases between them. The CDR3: CASSLVGRGGNQPQHF. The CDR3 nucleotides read TGTGCCAGCAGCTTAGTCGGCAGGGGTGGCAATCAGCCCCAGCATTTT.

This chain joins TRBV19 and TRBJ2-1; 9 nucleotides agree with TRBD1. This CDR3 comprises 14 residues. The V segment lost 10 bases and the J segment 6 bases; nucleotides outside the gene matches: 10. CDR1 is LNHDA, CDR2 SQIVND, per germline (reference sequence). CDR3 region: CATSGWDRVNEQFF. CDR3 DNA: TGTGCCACCTCAGGCTGGGACAGGGTCAATGAGCAGTTCTTC.

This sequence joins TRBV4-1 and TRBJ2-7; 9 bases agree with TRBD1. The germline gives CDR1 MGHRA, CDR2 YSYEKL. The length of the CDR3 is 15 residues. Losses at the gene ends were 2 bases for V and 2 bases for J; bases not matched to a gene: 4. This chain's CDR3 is CASSQPGQGTYEQYF. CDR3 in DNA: TGCGCCAGCAGCCAACCGGGACAGGGCACCTACGAGCAGTACTTC.

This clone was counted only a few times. CDR3 nucleotide sequence: TGTGCCAGCAGCGTAGCTACAGCGGGGGGCCTCACAGATACGCAGTATTTT. It codes for CASSVATAGGLTDTQYF. The V gene is TRBV9, the J gene TRBJ2-3; 9 bases agree with TRBD2. V shed 0 bases and J 2 bases; nucleotides not matched to a gene: 7. The germline V gene has CDR1 SGDLS and CDR2 YYNGEE. The CDR3 has 17 amino acids.